One and the same sample provided the 30 T cell receptor beta chains below, sequenced in a study of regulatory T cells in long-lasting Graves disease. Time point noted: persistent/refractory GD, antithyroid drugs over 5 years with positive TRAb. The TCR library was prepared using RNA isolated from PBMCs. With iRepertoire HTBI primers and Arm-PCR of CDR3 regions, TCR beta libraries were built. In TCRdb, the multiplex PCR reads were re-called with MiXCR into one record per CDR3 protein. The table includes over 650,000 distinct CDR3 sequences, about 30% detected once. This specimen consisted of peripheral blood mononuclear cells (PBMCs), obtained when the disease was refractory, from a patient treated with antithyroid drugs. These receptors were obtained from a female donor with Graves disease.

The V gene is TRBV20-1, the J gene TRBJ1-3; D not resolved. The CDR3 has 15 amino acids. The germline V gene has CDR1 DFQATT and CDR2 SNEGSKA (reference sequence). Trimming removed 3 bases at V and 0 bases at J, with 12 bases between. The CDR3 here is CSASQPAVSGNTIYF. DNA of the CDR3: TGCAGTGCTAGCCAACCGGCAGTCTCTGGAAACACCATATATTTT.

This clonotype was picked up a small number of times. J is TRBJ2-7 and V is TRBV7-2; D may correspond to TRBD1 or TRBD2 (5 bases each). Trimming removed 8 bases at V and 1 base at J, with 15 bases between. CDR3 length: 14 amino acids. CDR1 and CDR2 (germline): SGHTA, FQGNSA. The CDR3 DNA reads TGTGCCAGCGGACGGGGCGGATCTTCCTACGAGCAGTACTTC. Protein: CASGRGGSSYEQYF.

The sample holds a few counts of this clonotype. The V gene is TRBV12-3 or TRBV12-4, the J gene TRBJ1-2; 10 positions agree with TRBD1. J gave up 7 bases and V 11 bases, and 10 bases lay outside the gene matches. The CDR3 spans 13 residues. CDR3 nucleotides: TGTGCCGCTGGGGGGACAGGGGATGCTGGCTACACCTTC. This encodes CAAGGTGDAGYTF.

Many counts were recorded for this clonotype. This sequence joins TRBV28 and TRBJ1-4; D not resolved. The CDR3 sequence is 10 residues long. V was cut by 8 bases and J by 12 bases, with 10 bases left in between. Germline lookup yields CDR1 MDHEN and CDR2 SYDVKM. The CDR3 loop reads CASGREELFF. The CDR3, as DNA: TGTGCCAGCGGGCGGGAAGAACTGTTTTTT.

CDR3 DNA: TGTGCCAGCAGCCCTAAGAAGTACCCCGAAGAGACCCAGTACTTC. It translates to CASSPKKYPEETQYF. The rearrangement links TRBV9 to TRBJ2-5, with D unresolved. Germline V gene data show CDR1 as SGDLS and CDR2 as YYNGEE. This CDR3 has 15 amino acids. Trimming pared 4 bases from V and 3 bases from J, leaving 16 bases between.

V is TRBV6-6 and J is TRBJ1-5, with D tentatively TRBD1 (6 bases). The germline gives CDR1 MNHNY, CDR2 SVGAGI (reference sequence). The CDR3 covers 15 residues. Trimming took off 0 bases at V and 4 bases at J, with 10 bases between the two ends. CDR3 nucleotide sequence: TGTGCCAGCAGTTACTCGAGGGGGGTAAATCAGCCCCAGCATTTT. This encodes CASSYSRGVNQPQHF.

This clonotype was found a few times. The V gene is TRBV5-1, the J gene TRBJ1-2; D unresolved. CDR1 and CDR2 (germline): SGHRS, YFSETQ. The germline V and J ends were trimmed by 0 bases and 4 bases, with 10 bases remaining between them. The CDR3 totals 14 residues. CDR3 nucleotide sequence: TGCGCCAGCAGCTTGGTCGAGGCGGGCTATGGCTACACCTTC. Protein: CASSLVEAGYGYTF.

This clonotype has ten or more counts. The chain is built from TRBV6-1 and TRBJ1-6; the D gene is possibly TRBD1 (6 bases). Trimming removed 7 bases at V and 10 bases at J, with 17 bases between. The CDR3 is made up of 14 amino acids. Germline V gene lookup returns CDR1 MNHNS and CDR2 SASEGT. Written as DNA, the CDR3 is TGTGCCAGCACCCAGCTTGGGGGCTGGTCACCCCTCCACTTT. This codes for CASTQLGGWSPLHF.

This clonotype showed up just a few times. The chain links TRBV4-1 to TRBJ1-2, with TRBD1 matching over 7 bases. This CDR3 region has 13 residues. V was clipped by 2 bases and J by 10 bases; unmatched bases: 7. Germline CDR1 MGHRA, CDR2 YSYEKL. CDR3 sequence reads: CASSQWGQLYYTF. CDR3 nucleotides: TGCGCCAGCAGCCAATGGGGACAGCTATACTACACCTTC.

Ten or more counts support this clonotype. The chain joins TRBV28 to TRBJ2-6; 7 positions match TRBD1. The ends lost 5 bases at V and 0 bases at J; junction bases unmatched: 7. The V gene's germline CDR1 is MDHEN and CDR2 SYDVKM. This CDR3 is 17 amino acids long. CDR3 sequence: CASSRTGLSSGANVLTF. CDR3 bases: TGTGCCAGCAGTCGGACAGGCCTGAGCTCTGGGGCCAACGTCCTGACTTTC.

The rearrangement joins TRBV25-1 to TRBJ2-6; the match to TRBD1 covers 7 bases. There are 15 residues in the CDR3. The germline gives CDR1 MGHDK, CDR2 SYGVNS. V shed 4 bases and J 2 bases; nucleotides not matched to a gene: 2. This CDR3 is CASSGDRAGANVLTF. The DNA for the CDR3 is TGTGCCAGCAGTGGAGACAGGGCTGGGGCCAACGTCCTGACTTTC.

In its sample, this clonotype was seen once. The chain uses TRBV20-1 and TRBJ2-7; 8 nucleotides line up with TRBD1. This CDR3 comprises 16 residues. V trimming: 3 bases; J trimming: 3 bases; junction bases outside the gene matches: 13. In germline, CDR1 is DFQATT, CDR2 SNEGSKA (reference sequence). CDR3 protein: CSASPPSGTGGYEQYF. The CDR3 DNA reads as TGCAGTGCTAGTCCACCCTCCGGGACAGGTGGCTACGAGCAGTACTTC.

The table lists this clonotype with a few counts. The V gene is TRBV18, the J gene TRBJ1-4; D not certain. Trimming cost V 1 base and J 3 bases, with 9 bases left between them. There are 15 residues in the CDR3. Looked up from germline, CDR1 is KGHSH and CDR2 is LQKENI. This CDR3 is CASSPQGPANEKLFF. The CDR3 bases are TGTGCCAGCTCACCACAAGGGCCGGCTAATGAAAAACTGTTTTTT. Looking up the rest from reference TRBV18 and TRBJ1-4 gives the full variable domain: NAGVMQNPRHLVRRRGQEARLRCSPMKGHSHVYWYRQLPEEGLKFMVYLQKENIIDESGMPKERFSAEFPKEGPSILRIQQVVRGDSAAYFCASSPQGPANEKLFFGSGTQLSVL.

This clonotype appeared many times. This chain connects TRBV6-1 to TRBJ1-1; D unresolved. The CDR3 has 13 residues. Per the germline V gene, CDR1 is MNHNS and CDR2 is SASEGT. V lost 3 bases, J lost 4 bases, and 9 bases lay in between. The CDR3 DNA reads TGTGCCAGCAGTGATCTGTCGGCCACTGAAGCTTTCTTT. Amino acids: CASSDLSATEAFF.

This clonotype showed up just once. The rearrangement links TRBV18 to TRBJ2-7; a weak D match, TRBD2 (6 bases). V lost 2 bases to trimming and J lost 2 bases, with 13 bases between them. Germline CDR1 and CDR2: KGHSH and LQKENI. The CDR3 contains 15 residues. The CDR3 DNA follows: TGTGCCAGCTCACCAATTCCAGCGGGTCCCTACGAGCAGTACTTC. It codes for CASSPIPAGPYEQYF.

The chain combines TRBV11-2 with TRBJ2-3; 10 nucleotides match TRBD2. Per the germline V gene, CDR1 is SGHAT and CDR2 is FQNNGV. Trimming took 5 bases from V and 2 from J; bases not matched to a gene: 4. The CDR3 length is 15 residues. The CDR3 DNA sequence: TGTGCCAGCAGCCCTAGCGGGAGAGACACAGATACGCAGTATTTT. It translates to CASSPSGRDTDTQYF.

This clonotype has only a few counts. The rearrangement joins TRBV15 to TRBJ1-6; TRBD1 is a possible D gene (6 bases). There are 14 residues in the CDR3. The germline gives CDR1 LNHNV, CDR2 YYDKDF (reference sequence). Trimming stripped 2 bases from V and 5 bases from J, with 7 bases between. The DNA of the CDR3 is TGTGCCACCAGCAGACGACAGGATAATTCACCCCTCCACTTT. The encoded protein is CATSRRQDNSPLHF.

This clonotype was found a few times. The DNA of the CDR3 is TGCAGTGCTTGGGACAGGGGCGAACAGCCCCAGCATTTT. Translation: CSAWDRGEQPQHF. V usage is TRBV20-1 and J usage is TRBJ1-5; 10 bases agree with TRBD1. The J segment lost 7 bases and the V segment lost 5 bases, leaving 5 bases of the junction unmatched. Germline V CDR1 and CDR2: DFQATT, SNEGSKA (reference sequence). The CDR3 covers 13 residues.

This clonotype was seen at least ten times. The J gene is TRBJ1-1, the V gene TRBV20-1, with D unresolved. The CDR3 is 12 residues long. Looked up from germline, CDR1 is DFQATT and CDR2 is SNEGSKA (reference sequence). The V gene lost 3 bases and the J gene lost 7 bases, with 12 bases spanning the gap. The CDR3 DNA sequence: TGCAGTGCTAGTGGGCCAGGAGGTGAAGCTTTCTTT. This gives the protein CSASGPGGEAFF.

The genes are TRBV27 and TRBJ1-2; D remains ambiguous. The CDR3 covers 15 residues. CDR1 and CDR2 (germline): MNHEY, SMNVEV (reference sequence). V lost 3 bases to trimming and J lost 0 bases, with 11 bases between them. CDR3 sequence (DNA): TGTGCCAGCAGTTTTTCACGGAACGCTAACTATGGCTACACCTTC. Protein sequence: CASSFSRNANYGYTF.

The rearrangement uses TRBV10-3 and TRBJ2-5; D ambiguous. The CDR3 has 12 residues. Trimming took 1 base from V and 4 from J, leaving 4 bases between them. CDR1 ENHRY and CDR2 SYGVKD come from the germline V gene. Here the CDR3 DNA reads TGTGCCATCAGTGAGTTGGGAGAGACCCAGTACTTC. Amino acid sequence: CAISELGETQYF.

This clonotype was detected ten times or more. This chain connects TRBV2 to TRBJ2-2; tentative D call: TRBD2 (5 bases). The CDR3 runs to 16 residues. V was pared by 1 base and J by 8 bases, with 17 bases between. Germline V gene lookup returns CDR1 SNHLY and CDR2 FYNNEI. CDR3 in amino acids: CASSEERVGIGGELFF. In nucleotides, the CDR3 is TGTGCCAGCAGTGAAGAGAGGGTGGGAATTGGAGGGGAGCTGTTTTTT.

The chain couples TRBV6-2 or TRBV6-3 to TRBJ1-3, with D possibly matching TRBD1 (5 bases). V lost 5 bases and J lost 0, with 17 bases in between. The CDR3 extends over 17 amino acids. Germline CDR1 MNHEY, CDR2 SVGEGT. The chain's CDR3 is CASSEAQGRGSGNTIYF. CDR3 nucleotides: TGTGCCAGCAGTGAAGCCCAGGGCAGAGGCTCTGGAAACACCATATATTTT.

The chain carries TRBV25-1 and TRBJ1-1; D unclear. Trimming took 3 bases from V and 1 from J, leaving 12 bases between them. This CDR3 comprises 15 residues. Germline CDR1 and CDR2: MGHDK and SYGVNS. CDR3 DNA: TGTGCCAGCAGTGACTACAGTTTAACGAACACTGAAGCTTTCTTT. The encoded protein is CASSDYSLTNTEAFF.

This chain links TRBV11-2 with TRBJ2-4; possible D gene TRBD2, 5 bases. This CDR3 spans 16 amino acids. CDR1 and CDR2 from the germline V gene are SGHAT and FQNNGV. V lost 5 bases to trimming and J lost 0 bases, with 14 bases between them. The CDR3 loop reads CASSRPGVIAKNIQYF. The CDR3 DNA follows: TGTGCCAGCAGCAGACCCGGGGTTATAGCCAAAAACATTCAGTACTTC.

This clonotype appeared many times. The rearrangement uses TRBV6-5 and TRBJ1-2, with D unresolved. There are 17 residues in the CDR3. Trimming pared 0 bases from V and 7 bases from J, leaving 21 bases between. CDR1 and CDR2 from the germline V gene are MNHEY and SVGAGI. CDR3 region: CASSYSIGQLIRRGYTF. The CDR3 nucleotides read TGTGCCAGCAGTTACTCGATTGGGCAGCTTATTCGACGTGGCTACACCTTC.

This clonotype was seen only once. V usage is TRBV20-1 and J usage is TRBJ2-7; D possibly corresponds to TRBD1 (5 bases). V lost 7 bases and J lost 9, with 16 bases in between. The CDR3 loop spans 11 amino acids. CDR1 is DFQATT, CDR2 SNEGSKA, per germline (reference sequence). CDR3 region: CSGRGDGAQYF. The CDR3 nucleotides are TGCAGTGGAAGGGGTGATGGGGCGCAGTACTTC.

Note on this clonotype: Since the CDR3 does not end with the conserved phenylalanine or tryptophan, this likely comes from a read error. The CDR3 DNA is TGTGCCAGCAGCTTTCAGTCTGGGGTGGGGGACCAAGAGACCCAGTACCTC. It yields the protein CASSFQSGVGDQETQYL. V and J are TRBV7-9 and TRBJ2-5; the D call may be TRBD1 or TRBD2 (5 bases each). This CDR3 has 17 amino acids. CDR1 is SEHNR and CDR2 is FQNEAQ in the germline V gene (reference sequence). V lost 3 bases and J 0 bases, leaving 17 bases between the germline ends.

The table lists this clonotype with a few counts. This chain joins TRBV7-3 and TRBJ1-1; 7 nucleotides align to TRBD1. The CDR3 contains 15 residues. V lost 5 bases and J lost 1; bases outside the gene matches: 7. Germline CDR1 reads SGHTA; CDR2 reads FQGTGA. In DNA form, the CDR3 reads TGTGCCAGCAGCGTAGGGGCAGGGGGGAACACTGAAGCTTTCTTT. This sequence encodes CASSVGAGGNTEAFF.

This clonotype turned up a few times. The chain employs TRBV5-1 and TRBJ1-1, with 7 bases that match TRBD1. Germline loops: CDR1 SGHRS, CDR2 YFSETQ. There are 14 residues in the CDR3. The junction had 7 bases not matched to a gene; V was cut back by 4 bases and J by 4 bases. DNA of the CDR3: TGCGCCAGCAGCGCCAACAGGGGTGGCACTGAAGCTTTCTTT. Protein sequence: CASSANRGGTEAFF.